The text below deals with one T cell receptor beta chain. Its antigen is still unknown. No clone much larger than this one lies a single base away; base qualities are absent. The donors were included in the validation cohort of 130 or so subjects, a group kept apart from the roughly 700-subject first cohort. The data were taken from a study of cytomegalovirus exposure and HLA in healthy donors (dated by TCRdb to between 2016 and 2019). About the investigation overall: According to a later analysis, the roughly 120 validation repertoires were produced on the same platform as the approximately 610 repertoires of the first cohort. The study combined high-throughput TCR immunosequencing, statistical association of individual TCRs with disease status, and machine learning to predict cytomegalovirus infection status. A separate validation cohort of roughly 130 different subjects was used in addition to the roughly 700-subject first cohort. The study aimed to test whether cataloging public T cell receptors could reveal signatures of past pathogen exposure.

The paper's findings and limits, for the study overall: In both the original and validation cohorts, the classifier was reported to diagnose cytomegalovirus status with high specificity and sensitivity. A later analysis had no HLA typing for the validation cohort, so co-occurrence there was scored across all 110 or so repertoires. While some public TCRs were present in many individuals, most TCR sequences turned up only very rarely across donors. It was suggested by the authors that the approach could potentially be generalized to other disease states and immunological phenotypes. A few of the identified cytomegalovirus-associated TCR beta chains were confirmed in vitro to be specific for cytomegalovirus antigens. A total of roughly 160 TCR beta chains were listed by the study as associated with cytomegalovirus. A later analysis found that TCRs clustered in the first cohort also tended to co-occur in the approximately 120 validation repertoires, with 94% of cluster scores above 0.

The V end loses 0 bases and the J end loses 8 bases, and a stretch of 14 bases separates them. For CDR1 and CDR2, the germline V gene lists MNHEY and SVGAGI. The CDR3 starts with the cysteine, ends with the phenylalanine, and has 15 residues. Only the CDR3 portion is preserved as DNA: 45 bases, with reading frame beginning at the first base. Library method: the immunoSEQ multiplex PCR assay. For the original study's pipeline: A statistical classification framework was developed to diagnose cytomegalovirus status using the catalog of TCR beta chain sequences. As stored in TCRdb, this immuneACCESS dataset retains in-frame rearrangements with V and J assigned. A fraction of the clones does not appear; measured against another copy, unresolved V genes explain less than half of the discrepancy, and the remainder lacks a known reason. V, J and clone size derive from that table, while D and trimming were established from the DNA sequence. A total of roughly 240,000 clones appear in this sample, roughly 89% of them only once. The top ten constitute about 2.5% of the sample.

Recombination connected TRBV6-5 to TRBJ1-5; the D gene is perhaps TRBD1, from 5 matching bases. The origin of this receptor is a man aged 18 to 29 in good health and CMV-seronegative. Sequencing used PBMCs. CDR3 region: CASSYSMEAGEPQHF. The DNA reads TGTGCCAGCAGTTACTCGATGGAGGCGGGGGAGCCCCAGCATTTT.